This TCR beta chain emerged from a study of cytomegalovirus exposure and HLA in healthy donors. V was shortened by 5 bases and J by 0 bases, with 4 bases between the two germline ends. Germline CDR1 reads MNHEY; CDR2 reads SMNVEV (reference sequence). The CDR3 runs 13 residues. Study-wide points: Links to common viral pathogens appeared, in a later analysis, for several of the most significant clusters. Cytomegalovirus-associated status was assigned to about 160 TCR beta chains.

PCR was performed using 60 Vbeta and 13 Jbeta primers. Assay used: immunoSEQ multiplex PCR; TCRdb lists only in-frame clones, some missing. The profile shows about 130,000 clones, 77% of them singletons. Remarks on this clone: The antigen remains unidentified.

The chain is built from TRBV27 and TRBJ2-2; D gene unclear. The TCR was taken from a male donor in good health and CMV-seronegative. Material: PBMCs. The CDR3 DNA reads TGTGCCAGCAGTCCCTCGAACACCGGGGAGCTGTTTTTT. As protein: CASSPSNTGELFF.